One and the same sample provided the 13 T cell receptor beta chains below, sequenced in a study of graft-versus-host responses after intestinal transplantation. Repertoires were generated with immunoSEQ multiplex PCR, while TCRdb's copy carries only in-frame clones and drops some. The sample records about 77,000 clones, over 80% being singletons. The source was PBMCs, collected 98 days after intestinal transplantation. The origin of the receptors is a human patient who received an intestinal transplant, so some T cells may come from the graft donor.

CDR3 sequence (DNA): TGTGCCAGCAGCGGGATGGGGACCTACACCTTC. Protein product: CASSGMGTYTF. The chain joins TRBV9 to TRBJ1-2; D perhaps matches TRBD1 (5 bases). Germline V gene sequence: CDR1 SGDLS, CDR2 YYNGEE. The V and J ends lost 3 bases and 10 bases respectively, with 10 bases between them. The CDR3 has 11 amino acids.

J is TRBJ2-6 and V is TRBV12-5; D is ambiguous. V was pared by 0 bases and J by 2 bases, with 5 bases between. The CDR3 loop spans 15 amino acids. The germline gives CDR1 LGHNT, CDR2 FRNRAP. CDR3 region: CASGLVGPGANVLTF. The CDR3 nucleotides are TGTGCTAGTGGTTTGGTTGGCCCTGGGGCCAACGTCCTGACTTTC.

This chain connects TRBV7-6 to TRBJ1-1; D unresolved. CDR1 and CDR2 from the germline V gene are SGHVS and FNYEAQ. The CDR3 length is 12 residues. V dropped 5 bases and J dropped 3 bases, with 7 bases sitting between them. CDR3 DNA sequence: TGTGCCAGCAGCCTACCTGACACTGAAGCTTTCTTT. It codes for CASSLPDTEAFF.

This clone was picked up a small number of times. The rearrangement uses TRBV4-2 and TRBJ1-4, with D perhaps matching TRBD1 (6 bases). Trimming cost V 3 bases and J 6 bases, with 11 bases left between them. Germline CDR1 LGHNA, CDR2 YNFKEQ. This CDR3 contains 14 residues. CDR3 in amino acids: CASSQGADYEKLFF. The CDR3 nucleotides are TGTGCCAGCAGCCAGGGGGCGGATTATGAAAAACTGTTTTTT.

The chain employs TRBV6-5 and TRBJ1-5; 8 bases agree with TRBD1. CDR1 MNHEY and CDR2 SVGAGI come from the germline V gene. This CDR3 spans 15 amino acids. Trimming at V came to 0 bases and at J to 2 bases, leaving 0 bases not matched to a gene. CDR3 sequence (DNA): TGTGCCAGCAGTTACTCGGGACAGGGCAATCAGCCCCAGCATTTT. Its translation: CASSYSGQGNQPQHF.

The gene calls are TRBV6-6 and TRBJ2-7; unclear D gene. Trimming cost V 4 bases and J 4 bases, with 5 bases left between them. The CDR3 has 11 amino acids. The germline gives CDR1 MNHNY, CDR2 SVGAGI (reference sequence). The CDR3 bases are TGTGCCAGCAGTTGGGGATACGAGCAGTACTTC. Its protein product is CASSWGYEQYF.

This clone was seen only once. The chain joins TRBV6-5 to TRBJ2-5; tentative D call: TRBD1 (5 bases). V lost 5 bases and J lost 5, with 15 bases in between. CDR3 length: 14 residues. Germline assignment: CDR1 MNHEY and CDR2 SVGAGI. This CDR3 is CASSEGAKGETQYF. Here the CDR3 DNA reads TGTGCCAGCAGTGAAGGGGCTAAGGGGGAGACCCAGTACTTC.

Concerning this clone itself: Other DNA variants within this sample encode the same CDR3. The CDR3 sequence: CASSLGDQPQHF. CDR3 coding DNA: TGTGCCAGCAGCTTAGGGGACCAGCCCCAGCATTTT. This rearrangement joins TRBV7-9 to TRBJ1-5, with D possibly TRBD1 on 5 matching bases. Deletions cut 1 base from V and 7 bases from J, with 5 bases between. CDR1 is SEHNR and CDR2 is FQNEAQ in the germline V gene (reference sequence). The CDR3 runs 12 residues.

The genes are TRBV7-9 and TRBJ1-5, with D hard to call. The germline V gene has CDR1 SEHNR and CDR2 FQNEAQ (reference sequence). This CDR3 is 15 amino acids long. V was trimmed by 1 base and J by 7 bases, leaving 14 bases between them. In nucleotides, the CDR3 is TGTGCCAGCAGCTTAGATACCCTCGCCGGCCAGCCCCAGCATTTT. As protein: CASSLDTLAGQPQHF.

This chain joins TRBV10-1 and TRBJ2-7; weak D call: TRBD2 (6 bases). CDR3 length: 14 amino acids. The V and J ends lost 3 bases and 3 bases respectively, with 12 bases between them. CDR1 WNHNN and CDR2 SYGVQD come from the germline V gene (reference sequence). The CDR3 here is CASSESGRGYEQYF. In nucleotides, the CDR3 is TGCGCCAGCAGTGAAAGCGGGCGAGGCTACGAGCAGTACTTC.

V gene TRBV7-2 combines with J gene TRBJ1-2, with D unclear. The CDR3 contains 16 residues. Germline V gene lookup returns CDR1 SGHTA and CDR2 FQGNSA. V was clipped by 5 bases and J by 0 bases, with 16 bases between them. The CDR3, as DNA: TGTGCCAGCAGCGTAGAGCCAGGAAAAGCTAACTATGGCTACACCTTC. Encoded protein: CASSVEPGKANYGYTF.

This chain connects TRBV6-5 to TRBJ2-7, with D uncertain. Germline V gene data show CDR1 as MNHEY and CDR2 as SVGAGI. Trimming pared 0 bases from V and 0 bases from J, leaving 9 bases between. This CDR3 contains 15 residues. The CDR3 here is CASSYSPQSSYEQYF. In nucleotides, the CDR3 is TGTGCCAGCAGTTACTCTCCTCAAAGCTCCTACGAGCAGTACTTC.

This chain connects TRBV29-1 to TRBJ1-1; D remains ambiguous. Trimming shortened V by 4 bases and J by 7 bases, and 10 bases separated the two germline ends. The CDR3 is 11 amino acids. CDR1 and CDR2 (germline): SQVTM, ANQGSEA. In DNA, the CDR3 is TGCAGCGTTGTCGCGGGGATTGAAGCTTTCTTT. Residues: CSVVAGIEAFF.